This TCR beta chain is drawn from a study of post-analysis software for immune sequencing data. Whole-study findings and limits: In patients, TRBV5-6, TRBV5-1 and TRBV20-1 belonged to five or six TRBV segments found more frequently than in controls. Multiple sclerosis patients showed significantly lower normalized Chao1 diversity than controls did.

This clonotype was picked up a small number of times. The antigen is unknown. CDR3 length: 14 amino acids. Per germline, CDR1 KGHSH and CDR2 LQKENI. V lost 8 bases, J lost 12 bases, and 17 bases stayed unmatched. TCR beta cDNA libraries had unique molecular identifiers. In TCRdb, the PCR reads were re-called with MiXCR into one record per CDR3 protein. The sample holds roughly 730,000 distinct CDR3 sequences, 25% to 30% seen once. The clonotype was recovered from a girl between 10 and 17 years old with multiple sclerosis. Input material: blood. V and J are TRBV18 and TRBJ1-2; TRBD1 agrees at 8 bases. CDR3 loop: CASHTSGQGGEDTF. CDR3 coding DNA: TGTGCCAGCCATACCTCCGGACAGGGAGGGGAGGACACCTTC.